This T cell receptor beta chain originates from a study of cytomegalovirus exposure and HLA in healthy donors. Method: immunoSEQ multiplex PCR; TCRdb's copy keeps in-frame clones and lacks some. The data show approximately 160,000 clones, about 89% seen once. General observations from the study: Across donors, most TCRs were seen rarely, yet some public ones were widespread.

As for this clone: The antigen is not known.

The V segment lost 0 bases and the J segment 6 bases; nucleotides outside the gene matches: 4. The germline V gene has CDR1 LGHNA and CDR2 YSLEER. CDR3 size: 15 residues. The donors belonged to the approximately 120-subject validation cohort, separate from the approximately 670-subject first cohort. The gene calls are TRBV4-3 and TRBJ2-1; 8 bases are shared with TRBD2. This receptor was identified in a woman aged 18-29 years in good health and CMV-seropositive. What was sequenced was PBMCs. The CDR3 nucleotides are TGCGCCAGCAGCCAAGATGGGACTAGACTCAATGAGCAGTTCTTC. This translates into CASSQDGTRLNEQFF.